Following are 24 T cell receptor beta chains from one sample sequenced in a study of long-term antiretroviral therapy in people with HIV. They ran version v3.0 of the immunoSEQ assay at survey level. TCRdb keeps only in-frame clones here, not all; method: immunoSEQ multiplex PCR. The table has approximately 22,000 clones, approximately 80% seen once. Sample: unsorted PBMCs, taken 0.5 years before starting antiretroviral therapy. The receptors here all came from a man aged 35 to 55 with HIV.

The chain joins TRBV9 to TRBJ2-1, with TRBD2 matching 7 bases. The length of the CDR3 is 15 residues. Germline V CDR1 and CDR2: SGDLS, YYNGEE. After removal of 1 base from V and 8 bases from J, the junction contained 9 bases not matched to a gene. The CDR3 sequence is CASSVRAIAGDEQFF. The CDR3 DNA reads as TGTGCCAGCAGCGTAAGGGCGATCGCGGGGGATGAGCAGTTCTTC.

The rearrangement uses TRBV14 and TRBJ2-7; 9 bases fit TRBD1. Losses at the gene ends were 4 bases for V and 0 bases for J; bases not matched to a gene: 13. The CDR3 is 18 amino acids. Per germline, CDR1 SGHDN and CDR2 FVKESK. The CDR3 DNA sequence: TGTGCCAGCAGCCGTAGGACAGGGGCGGATTCGCGCTCCTACGAGCAGTACTTC. This encodes CASSRRTGADSRSYEQYF.

Only a few counts were recorded for this clone. This rearrangement joins TRBV5-1 to TRBJ1-6; D gene ambiguous. The V end lost 0 bases, the J end lost 7 bases, and 8 bases lay between the germline ends. The CDR3 contains 14 residues. Germline CDR1 and CDR2: SGHRS and YFSETQ. The CDR3 nucleotides read TGCGCCAGCAGCTTGGCAGCGTCGAATTCACCCCTCCACTTT. Protein product: CASSLAASNSPLHF.

The chain is built from TRBV18 and TRBJ1-5; 8 bases match TRBD1. Looked up from germline, CDR1 is KGHSH and CDR2 is LQKENI. The CDR3 is 14 amino acids. With V trimmed by 6 bases and J by 5 bases, 6 bases remained unmatched. CDR3 protein: CASSSGQGHQPQHF. CDR3 DNA sequence: TGTGCCAGCTCGTCCGGACAGGGACATCAGCCCCAGCATTTT. The whole variable domain, filled in from reference TRBV18 and TRBJ1-5, reads NAGVMQNPRHLVRRRGQEARLRCSPMKGHSHVYWYRQLPEEGLKFMVYLQKENIIDESGMPKERFSAEFPKEGPSILRIQQVVRGDSAAYFCASSSGQGHQPQHFGDGTRLSIL.

This chain uses TRBV7-8 with TRBJ2-6; possible D gene TRBD2, 6 bases. Germline V CDR1 and CDR2: SGHVS, FQNEAQ. There are 17 residues in the CDR3. V shed 4 bases and J shed 0 bases, with 13 bases lying between them. For the CDR3, the DNA is TGTGCCAGCAGCTGGGGACGGAGGGGCTCTGGGGCCAACGTCCTGACTTTC. Its protein product is CASSWGRRGSGANVLTF.

The CDR3 here is CASIPGGNTGELFF. In DNA, the CDR3 is TGTGCCAGCATCCCCGGGGGGAACACCGGGGAGCTGTTTTTT. The chain has TRBV6-5 and TRBJ2-2; tentatively, D is TRBD2 (6 bases). Deletions cut 7 bases from V and 1 base from J, with 10 bases between. In germline, CDR1 is MNHEY, CDR2 SVGAGI. This CDR3 is 14 amino acids long.

The rearrangement links TRBV7-6 to TRBJ2-5; maybe TRBD1 (6 bases). Trimming stripped 2 bases from V and 5 bases from J, with 12 bases between. The germline V gene has CDR1 SGHVS and CDR2 FNYEAQ. This CDR3 has 14 residues. CDR3 in DNA: TGTGCCAGCAGCTTAAAGGGGGTGGGGGAGACCCAGTACTTC. It specifies CASSLKGVGETQYF.

J is TRBJ1-2 and V is TRBV4-1; weak D call: TRBD1 (6 bases). Trimming left V 4 bases short and J 2 bases short, with 17 bases between. The CDR3 spans 16 residues. Germline CDR1 is MGHRA and CDR2 is YSYEKL. CDR3 residues: CASSLYHRVANYGYTF. CDR3 sequence (DNA): TGCGCCAGCAGCCTCTACCACAGGGTTGCGAACTATGGCTACACCTTC.

The chain has TRBV9 and TRBJ2-1; weak D call: TRBD2 (5 bases). Trimming cost V 0 bases and J 2 bases, with 9 bases left between them. Germline assignment: CDR1 SGDLS and CDR2 YYNGEE. CDR3 size: 15 residues. CDR3 in amino acids: CASSVGGAAYNEQFF. The CDR3 bases are TGTGCCAGCAGCGTAGGGGGAGCGGCCTACAATGAGCAGTTCTTC.

This clone has more than one count but fewer than ten. The rearrangement uses TRBV4-3 and TRBJ2-7; no reliable D call. Trimming pared 4 bases from V and 7 bases from J, leaving 11 bases between. This CDR3 is 12 amino acids long. Germline CDR1 is LGHNA and CDR2 is YSLEER. The chain's CDR3 is CASSPTGREQYF. The CDR3 region has the DNA TGCGCCAGCAGCCCGACTGGTAGGGAGCAGTACTTC.

The rearrangement links TRBV7-8 to TRBJ2-7, with no clear D. Trimming took 1 base from V and 5 from J, leaving 12 bases between them. The CDR3 spans 14 residues. Germline V gene data show CDR1 as SGHVS and CDR2 as FQNEAQ. The CDR3 DNA sequence: TGTGCCAGCAGCTTAGGACTCCCTCGGGACGAGCAGTACTTC. This codes for CASSLGLPRDEQYF.

The chain has TRBV29-1 and TRBJ1-3; D not resolved. The CDR3 has 15 residues. Per germline, CDR1 SQVTM and CDR2 ANQGSEA. With 4 bases removed from V and 4 bases from J, the gap between germline ends came to 17 bases. This CDR3 is CSVGAGGSLGNTIYF. The CDR3 coding sequence is TGCAGCGTTGGTGCAGGAGGATCCCTAGGAAACACCATATATTTT.

The chain is built from TRBV11-1 and TRBJ2-3; tentatively, D is TRBD1 (5 bases). This CDR3 contains 16 residues. CDR1 is SGHAT and CDR2 is FQDESV in the germline V gene (reference sequence). The V gene lost 0 bases and the J gene lost 3 bases, with 13 bases spanning the gap. Here the CDR3 reads CASSLAGPGKTDTQYF. As DNA, the CDR3 is TGTGCCAGCAGCTTAGCGGGGCCAGGGAAAACAGATACGCAGTATTTT.

The V gene is TRBV2, the J gene TRBJ1-1; TRBD1 aligns across 7 bases. This CDR3 region has 18 residues. V shed 6 bases, J shed 1 base, and the junction held 17 bases outside the gene matches. Germline V gene sequence: CDR1 SNHLY, CDR2 FYNNEI. CDR3 sequence (DNA): TGTGCCAGCAGCCACGAAACCAGGACAGGCCATTGGAACACTGAAGCTTTCTTT. Amino acids: CASSHETRTGHWNTEAFF.

The chain couples TRBV18 to TRBJ1-4; D gene uncertain. V lost 3 bases to trimming and J lost 0 bases, with 8 bases between them. Germline V gene sequence: CDR1 KGHSH, CDR2 LQKENI. CDR3 length equals 15 residues. DNA for the CDR3: TGTGCCAGCTCACCCCTCCTTGCAACTAATGAAAAACTGTTTTTT. This translates into CASSPLLATNEKLFF.

This chain connects TRBV4-1 to TRBJ1-1; no firm D call. CDR1 is MGHRA and CDR2 is YSYEKL in the germline V gene. The CDR3 is 15 residues long. Deletions cut 1 base from V and 5 bases from J, with 14 bases between. CDR3 amino acids: CASSQGQGRATEAFF. The CDR3 nucleotides are TGCGCCAGCAGCCAAGGCCAAGGGAGGGCTACTGAAGCTTTCTTT.

The chain couples TRBV4-3 to TRBJ2-5; D remains ambiguous. Germline assignment: CDR1 LGHNA and CDR2 YSLEER. The germline V and J ends were trimmed by 1 base and 7 bases, with 10 bases remaining between them. CDR3 length equals 13 residues. The CDR3 DNA reads TGCGCCAGCAGCCAAGGCCTCATCGCGACCCAGTACTTC. Translation gives CASSQGLIATQYF.

The chain has TRBV30 and TRBJ1-4; perhaps TRBD1 as D (5 bases). Germline assignment: CDR1 GTSNPN and CDR2 SVGIG (reference sequence). This CDR3 has 14 amino acids. V shed 3 bases and J shed 5 bases, with 13 bases lying between them. CDR3 protein: CAWRWGRVNEKLFF. The CDR3 DNA is TGTGCCTGGAGATGGGGCAGGGTGAATGAAAAACTGTTTTTT.

The chain employs TRBV5-1 and TRBJ1-3, with D hard to call. This CDR3 is 15 amino acids long. V lost 5 bases, J lost 0 bases, and 12 bases lay in between. The germline V gene encodes CDR1 SGHRS and CDR2 YFSETQ. The DNA of the CDR3 is TGCGCCAGCAGTACAGACGGTAACTCTGGAAACACCATATATTTT. This sequence encodes CASSTDGNSGNTIYF.

V is TRBV29-1 and J is TRBJ1-1, with D unresolved. V was shortened by 0 bases and J by 5 bases, with 10 bases between the two germline ends. The CDR3 is 13 residues long. CDR1 SQVTM and CDR2 ANQGSEA come from the germline V gene. The CDR3 nucleotides are TGCAGCGTTGAAGATCTTGGGAAAACTGAAGCTTTCTTT. This encodes CSVEDLGKTEAFF.

V gene TRBV19 combines with J gene TRBJ2-7; D gene ambiguous. V shed 10 bases and J shed 2 bases, with 12 bases lying between them. The CDR3 loop spans 12 amino acids. Germline CDR1 is LNHDA and CDR2 is SQIVND (reference sequence). The CDR3 bases are TGTGCCACTGCGGACGGTCCCTACGAGCAGTACTTC. Residues: CATADGPYEQYF.

The chain combines TRBV6-5 with TRBJ1-1; possibly TRBD1 for D (6 bases). Germline-derived CDR1 and CDR2 are MNHEY and SVGAGI. CDR3 length equals 13 residues. V was clipped by 6 bases and J by 2 bases, with 10 bases between them. The CDR3 nucleotides are TGTGCCAGCAGACCCGGGACAAACACTGAAGCTTTCTTT. It specifies CASRPGTNTEAFF.

This rearrangement joins TRBV4-3 to TRBJ2-1; no clear D gene. V was pared by 1 base and J by 5 bases, with 6 bases between. Germline-derived CDR1 and CDR2 are LGHNA and YSLEER. CDR3 length equals 13 residues. CDR3: CASSQVVDNEQFF. Written as DNA, the CDR3 is TGCGCCAGCAGCCAAGTTGTGGACAATGAGCAGTTCTTC.

The V gene is TRBV7-2, the J gene TRBJ1-2; the D is unclear. V shed 2 bases and J shed 2 bases, with 15 bases lying between them. CDR3 length: 16 residues. Germline V gene data show CDR1 as SGHTA and CDR2 as FQGNSA. CDR3 sequence reads: CASSLNGPTANYGYTF. In nucleotides, the CDR3 is TGTGCCAGCAGCTTAAACGGGCCTACTGCCAACTATGGCTACACCTTC.